The TCR beta chain under discussion was sequenced for a study of human T cells and chemical hapten exposure. For the study at large: Sensitizing treatment utilized 2% DPC over an approximately 2 cm by approximately 2 cm portion of upper inner arm skin. Predominantly women, the patients had alopecia areata, totalis or universalis. Throughout the approximately 25-week study, diphenylcyclopropenone was applied weekly to the patients' scalps.

Time point denoted: patch test 2, 6 weeks after DPC sensitization. The treatment is: therapeutic diphenylcyclopropenone sensitization with weekly scalp DPC. V was shortened by 5 bases and J by 7 bases, with 11 bases between the two germline ends. Germline lookup yields CDR1 SGHTA and CDR2 FQGNSA. The CDR3 is 13 residues long. This clonotype was counted between two and nine times. Individual cDNA molecules (in the library) carried attached unique molecular identifiers. In TCRdb, the RACE reads were re-called with MiXCR into one record per CDR3 protein. The repertoire holds fewer than 150,000 distinct CDR3 sequences, with over 9.5% as singletons.

This sequence originates from a woman between 45 and 60 years old with alopecia areata. Some clones in this sample may be carry-over from other donors' samples. Sequences were derived from whole blood, sampled in connection with sensitization to the hapten diphenylcyclopropenone (DPC). This chain uses TRBV7-2 with TRBJ1-4, with D tentatively TRBD1 (6 bases). CDR3 nucleotides: TGTGCCAGCAGCGGGGGGCTGGGTGAAAAACTGTTTTTT. The encoded protein is CASSGGLGEKLFF. The whole variable domain, filled in from reference TRBV7-2 and TRBJ1-4, reads GAGVSQSPSNKVTEKGKDVELRCDPISGHTALYWYRQSLGQGLEFLIYFQGNSAPDKSGLPSDRFSAERTGGSVSTLTIQRTQQEDSAVYLCASSGGLGEKLFFGSGTQLSVL.